Listed here is a single T cell receptor (beta chain). Trimming cost V 5 bases and J 2 bases; bases outside gene matches: 2. Germline CDR1 is KGHSH and CDR2 is LQKENI. The CDR3 sequence is 15 residues long. These data originate in a study of identical twins. TCRdb reprocessed the 5' RACE reads via MiXCR and lists one record per CDR3 protein. The profile shows 350,000 or so distinct CDR3 sequences, about 9% of them singletons. The receptor comes from a woman aged 50 to 65 in good health. The sequenced sample consisted of naive T cells sorted from blood. The rearrangement links TRBV18 to TRBJ2-6; 8 nucleotides match TRBD1. CDR3 loop: CASSETGAGANVLTF. CDR3 DNA sequence: TGTGCCAGCTCAGAGACAGGGGCTGGGGCCAACGTCCTGACTTTC.